This T cell receptor beta chain was found in a study of human T cells and chemical hapten exposure. Study details: Patients, a majority of them female, were diagnosed with alopecia areata, totalis or universalis. Small pooled library volume differences chiefly drove per-sample TCR yield variation.

Findings and limits, study-wide: Patch test score was positively correlated with the counts of TCRs that had expanded at PT1.

The CDR3 is 15 amino acids. The V and J ends lost 5 bases and 4 bases, in that order; junction bases with no gene match: 7. Germline CDR1 is PRHDT and CDR2 is FYEKMQ (reference sequence). There are many counts of this clonotype. As yet, its antigen is unknown. Each CDR3 protein is one row after TCRdb ran MiXCR on the RACE reads. Here the sample spans 75,000 to 90,000 distinct CDR3 sequences, under 13% being singletons. Stated time point: patch test 1, 2 weeks after DPC sensitization. Treatment meaning: therapeutic diphenylcyclopropenone sensitization with weekly scalp DPC. Total RNA came from unfractionated whole blood.

The sample was whole blood, taken in connection with sensitization to the hapten diphenylcyclopropenone (DPC). This TCR derives from a woman in her fifties or sixties with alopecia areata. Some clones in this sample may be carry-over from other donors' samples. The chain recombines TRBV13 with TRBJ2-7; TRBD2 aligns across 11 bases. The CDR3 sequence: CASSPNSGRAYEQYF. The CDR3 DNA sequence: TGTGCCAGCAGCCCCAATAGCGGGAGGGCGTACGAGCAGTACTTC.